This TCR beta chain was captured in a study of blood T cell repertoires in COVID-19. V was pared by 3 bases and J by 1 base, with 7 bases between. Germline CDR1 is MNHEY and CDR2 is SMNVEV (reference sequence). The CDR3 loop spans 13 amino acids. As originally analysed: Researchers report that nucleated cell counts were estimated from reference gene primer amplification. The repertoire was sequenced with immunoSEQ multiplex PCR; TCRdb's copy has only in-frame clones and lacks some. V, J and clone size derive from that table, while D and trimming were established from the DNA sequence. In the table there are roughly 290,000 clones, 80% to 95% of which are singletons. As for this clone: This same CDR3 is encoded by further DNA sequences in the sample.

The sample consisted of peripheral blood. The J gene is TRBJ2-7, the V gene TRBV27; the D is unclear. This sequence originates from a woman aged 25-40 years with COVID-19, enrolled during active disease. CDR3 residues: CASSLAQSYEQYF. DNA of the CDR3: TGTGCCAGCAGTTTGGCTCAATCCTACGAGCAGTACTTC.